Presented here are 2 T cell receptor beta chains from one specimen sequenced in a study of shared clonotypes between healthy human individuals. The table came from immunoSEQ multiplex PCR; TCRdb's copy has only in-frame clones and leaves some out. Among under 120,000 clones listed, roughly 70% were seen once. Sequencing input: memory CD8+ T cells sorted from blood. Subset of the sample: CD45RO+ cells pooled with CCR7-negative TemRA cells. The origin of the receptors is a woman in her 30s in good health.

This clone has a handful of counts. The V call is TRBV20-1, the J call TRBJ2-7; TRBD1 matches at 9 bases. Germline-derived CDR1 and CDR2 are DFQATT and SNEGSKA (reference sequence). The CDR3 totals 11 residues. In DNA, the CDR3 is TGCAGGGTGGACAGGGGCTACGAGCAGTACTTC. Protein sequence: CRVDRGYEQYF.

This clone is a singleton in its sample. J is TRBJ2-3 and V is TRBV28; TRBD2 matches at 16 bases. The junction had 8 bases not matched to a gene; V was cut back by 3 bases and J by 5 bases. This CDR3 is 18 amino acids long. Germline assignment: CDR1 MDHEN and CDR2 SYDVKM. CDR3 bases: TGTGCCAGCAGTTTCGGGGGGACTAGCGGGAGGGCCCTAGATACGCAGTATTTT. It encodes CASSFGGTSGRALDTQYF.